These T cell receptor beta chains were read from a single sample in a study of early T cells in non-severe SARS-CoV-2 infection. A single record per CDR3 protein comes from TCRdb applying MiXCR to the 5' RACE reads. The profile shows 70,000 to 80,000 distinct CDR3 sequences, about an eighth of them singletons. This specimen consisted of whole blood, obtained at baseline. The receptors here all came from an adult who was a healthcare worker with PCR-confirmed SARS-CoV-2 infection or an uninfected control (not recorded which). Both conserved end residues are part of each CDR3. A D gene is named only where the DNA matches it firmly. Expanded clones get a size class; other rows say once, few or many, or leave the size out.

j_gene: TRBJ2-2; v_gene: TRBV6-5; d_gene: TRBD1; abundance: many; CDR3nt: TGTGCCAGCAGTCCACAGGGGTTGAGCGGGGAGCTGTTTTTT; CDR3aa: CASSPQGLSGELFF
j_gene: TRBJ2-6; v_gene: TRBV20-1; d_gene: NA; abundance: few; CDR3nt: TGCAGTGCTAGAGAAACCGGGACATACAACGTCCTGACTTTC; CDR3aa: CSARETGTYNVLTF
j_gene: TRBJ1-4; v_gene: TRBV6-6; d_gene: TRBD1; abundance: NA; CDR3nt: TGTGCCAGCAGTTACGTGGGACAGATGAATGAAAAACTGTTTTTT; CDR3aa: CASSYVGQMNEKLFF
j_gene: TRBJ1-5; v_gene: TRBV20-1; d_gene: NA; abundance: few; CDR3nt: TGCAGTGCTCCCACAGGGAATCAGCCCCAGCATTTT; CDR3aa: CSAPTGNQPQHF
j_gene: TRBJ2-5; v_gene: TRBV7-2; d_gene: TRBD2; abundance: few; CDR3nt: TGTGCCAGCACCCTGCGGGGGATCGAGACCCAGTACTTC; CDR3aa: CASTLRGIETQYF
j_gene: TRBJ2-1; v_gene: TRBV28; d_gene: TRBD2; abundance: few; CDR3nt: TGTGCCAGCCCCCCGCGGGGGACGAGCTACAATGAGCAGTTCTTC; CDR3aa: CASPPRGTSYNEQFF
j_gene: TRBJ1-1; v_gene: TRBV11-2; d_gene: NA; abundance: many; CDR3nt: TGTGCCAGCAGCCGCACAGGGAGCAACACTGAAGCTTTCTTT; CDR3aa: CASSRTGSNTEAFF
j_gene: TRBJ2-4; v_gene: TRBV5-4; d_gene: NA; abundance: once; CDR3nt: TGTGCCAGCAGCTTGGGGAGTCTAAACATTCAGTACTTC; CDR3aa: CASSLGSLNIQYF
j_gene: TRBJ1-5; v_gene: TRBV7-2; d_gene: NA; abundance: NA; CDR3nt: TGTGCCAGCAGTTTCGGACAGACCAATCAGCCCCAGCATTTT; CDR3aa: CASSFGQTNQPQHF
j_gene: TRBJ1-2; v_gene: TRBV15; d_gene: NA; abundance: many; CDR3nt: TGTGCCACCAGCAGAGATCTCGGGCACAGTGTCGAGGTCTTTGGCTACACCTTC; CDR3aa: CATSRDLGHSVEVFGYTF
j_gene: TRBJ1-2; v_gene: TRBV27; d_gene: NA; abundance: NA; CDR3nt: TGTGCCAGCAGTACCCTAACGGGACTCACTAACTATGGCTACACCTTC; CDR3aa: CASSTLTGLTNYGYTF
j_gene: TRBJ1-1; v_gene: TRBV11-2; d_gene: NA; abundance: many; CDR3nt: TGTGCCAGCAGCTTGGGGGACCCATACACTGAAGCTTTCTTT; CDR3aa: CASSLGDPYTEAFF
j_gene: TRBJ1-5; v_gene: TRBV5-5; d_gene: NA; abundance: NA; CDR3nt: TGTGCCAGCAGCTTCGGCGGGGGGCAAGGCAATCAGCCCCAGCATTTT; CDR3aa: CASSFGGGQGNQPQHF
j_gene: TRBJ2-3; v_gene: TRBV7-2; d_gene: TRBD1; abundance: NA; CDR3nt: TGTGCCAGCAGCTTAGCAAGGGCAGGGGGTCATGGTACGCAGTATTTT; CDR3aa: CASSLARAGGHGTQYF
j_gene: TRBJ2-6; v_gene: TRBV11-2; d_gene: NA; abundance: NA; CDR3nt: TGTGCCATCGGGACACGAGCCTCTGGGGCCAACGTCCTGACTTTC; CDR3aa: CAIGTRASGANVLTF
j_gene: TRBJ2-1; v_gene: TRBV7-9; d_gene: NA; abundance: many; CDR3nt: TGTGCCAGCACCCAAGGGGGGTCCTCCTCCTACAATGAGCAGTTCTTC; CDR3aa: CASTQGGSSSYNEQFF
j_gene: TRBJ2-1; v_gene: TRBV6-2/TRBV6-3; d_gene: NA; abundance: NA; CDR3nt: TGTGCCAGCAGTTACTCGGCGGGCCTACCCACGAGCTCCTACAATGAGCAGTTCTTC; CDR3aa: CASSYSAGLPTSSYNEQFF
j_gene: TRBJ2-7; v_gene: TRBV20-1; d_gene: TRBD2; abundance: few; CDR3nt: TGCAGTGCTAAAGCGGGGGGCAACTCCTACGAGCAGTACTTC; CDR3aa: CSAKAGGNSYEQYF
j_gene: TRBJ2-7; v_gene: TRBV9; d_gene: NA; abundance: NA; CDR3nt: TGTGCCAGCAGCGTAGAGGGAAGGTTGGGGAACTACGAGCAGTACTTC; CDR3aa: CASSVEGRLGNYEQYF
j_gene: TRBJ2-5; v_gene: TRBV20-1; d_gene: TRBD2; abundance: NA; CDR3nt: TGCAGTGCCAGAAGGACTAGCGGGGGACTCCAAGAGACCCAGTACTTC; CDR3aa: CSARRTSGGLQETQYF
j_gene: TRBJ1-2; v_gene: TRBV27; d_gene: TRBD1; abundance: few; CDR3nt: TGTGCCAGCAAAACCCGGGACAGCCGTTCGTCAGGCTACACCTTC; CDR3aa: CASKTRDSRSSGYTF
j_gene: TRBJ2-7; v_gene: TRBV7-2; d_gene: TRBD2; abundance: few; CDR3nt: TGTGCCAGCAGCACCCCCGGGACTATGAACGAGCAGTACTTC; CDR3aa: CASSTPGTMNEQYF
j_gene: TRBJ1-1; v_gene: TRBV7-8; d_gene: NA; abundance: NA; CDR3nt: TGTGCCAGCAGCCAGACCCCCCAAGAAGCTTTCTTT; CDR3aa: CASSQTPQEAFF
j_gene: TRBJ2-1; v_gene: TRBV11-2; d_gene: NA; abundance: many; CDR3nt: TGTGCCAGCAGCTTAGTCACAGGGGAGGGATTGAATGAGCAGTTCTTC; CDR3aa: CASSLVTGEGLNEQFF